The source of this T cell receptor (beta chain) is a study of T cell responses to AZD1222 COVID-19 vaccine. The CDR3 length is 13 residues. V was cut by 3 bases and J by 1 base, with 7 bases left in between. Samples with a second dose at about 4 or about 12 weeks were pooled together. Method: immunoSEQ multiplex PCR; TCRdb's copy keeps in-frame clones and lacks some. The sample carries 100,000 or so clones, about 90% recorded once. This clone was counted only a few times. The antigen is undetermined. Study observations and caveats: Spike was spanned by vaccine-associated CD4 TCRs, with dominance at 160-218 and 743-854.

The origin of this receptor is an adult who received the AZD1222 COVID-19 vaccine. Sequencing used peripheral blood, obtained 28 days after the second AZD1222 dose. J is TRBJ2-7 and V is TRBV12-3 or TRBV12-4; D not certain. CDR3 coding DNA: TGTGCCAGCAGTTTCGGCCGATCCTACGAGCAGTACTTC. Translated: CASSFGRSYEQYF.